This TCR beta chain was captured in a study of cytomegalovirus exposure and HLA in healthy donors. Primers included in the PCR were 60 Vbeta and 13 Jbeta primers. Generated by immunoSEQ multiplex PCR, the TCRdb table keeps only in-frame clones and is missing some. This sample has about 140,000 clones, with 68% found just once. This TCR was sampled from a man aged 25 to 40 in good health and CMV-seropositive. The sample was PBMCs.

Here the CDR3 DNA reads TGTGCCAGCAGCTCTACCCAGGGACAGGGGGCGACAGATACGCAGTATTTT. Its translation: CASSSTQGQGATDTQYF. The genes are TRBV13 and TRBJ2-3, with TRBD1 matching 12 bases. The CDR3 extends over 17 amino acids. J gave up 3 bases and V 4 bases, and 8 bases lay outside the gene matches. Germline V gives CDR1 PRHDT, CDR2 FYEKMQ (reference sequence). The whole variable domain, remainder taken from reference TRBV13 and TRBJ2-3, is AAGVIQSPRHLIKEKRETATLKCYPIPRHDTVYWYQQGPGQDPQFLISFYEKMQSDKGSIPDRFSAQQFSDYHSELNMSSLELGDSALYFCASSSTQGQGATDTQYFGPGTRLTVL.